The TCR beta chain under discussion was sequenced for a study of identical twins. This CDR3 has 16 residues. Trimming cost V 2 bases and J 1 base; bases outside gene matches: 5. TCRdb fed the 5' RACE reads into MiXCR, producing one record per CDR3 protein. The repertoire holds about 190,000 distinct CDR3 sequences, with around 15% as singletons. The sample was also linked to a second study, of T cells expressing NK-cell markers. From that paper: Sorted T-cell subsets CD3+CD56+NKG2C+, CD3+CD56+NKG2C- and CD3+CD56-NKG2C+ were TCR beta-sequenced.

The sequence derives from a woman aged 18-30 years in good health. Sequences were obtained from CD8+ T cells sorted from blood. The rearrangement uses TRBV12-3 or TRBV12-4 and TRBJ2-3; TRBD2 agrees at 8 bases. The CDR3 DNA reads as TGTGCCAGCAGTTTACGGGGGGGCCGTGGCACAGATACGCAGTATTTT. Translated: CASSLRGGRGTDTQYF.